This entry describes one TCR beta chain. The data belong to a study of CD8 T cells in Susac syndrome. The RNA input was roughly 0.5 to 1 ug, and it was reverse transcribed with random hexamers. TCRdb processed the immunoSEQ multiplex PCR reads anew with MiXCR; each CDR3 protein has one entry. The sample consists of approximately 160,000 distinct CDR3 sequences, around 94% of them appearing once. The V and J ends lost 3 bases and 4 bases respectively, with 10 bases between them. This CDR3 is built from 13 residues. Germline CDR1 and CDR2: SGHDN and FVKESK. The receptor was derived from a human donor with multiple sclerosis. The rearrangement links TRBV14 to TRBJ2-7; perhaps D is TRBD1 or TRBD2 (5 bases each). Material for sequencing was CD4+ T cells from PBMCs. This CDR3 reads CASSQGERYEQYF. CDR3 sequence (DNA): TGTGCCAGCAGCCAGGGGGAGCGGTACGAGCAGTACTTC.